Below are 30 T cell receptor beta chains sequenced from a single sample in a study of OX40 agonist ivuxolimab in advanced cancers. Clones were read by immunoSEQ multiplex PCR, and TCRdb kept only the in-frame ones, dropping some. The sample yields about 50,000 clones, around nine tenths seen once. Source: CD4+ or CD8+ T cells sorted from blood, taken in a trial of the OX40 agonist ivuxolimab. The receptors here all came from an adult with an advanced solid tumor such as melanoma, head and neck, liver or kidney cancer.

The rearrangement uses TRBV6-1 and TRBJ2-5; 8 bases fit TRBD2. Matching the DNA end better, TRBJ2-7 makes the J call doubtful. The CDR3 contains 14 residues. Germline-derived CDR1 and CDR2 are MNHNS and SASEGT. CDR3 region: CASSPRTSIHEQYF. CDR3 bases: TGTGCCAGCAGTCCCAGGACTAGCATTCACGAGCAGTACTTC.

CDR3 region: CASSDIQRPNTEAFF. CDR3 DNA: TGTGCCAGCAGTGACATACAGAGACCGAACACTGAAGCTTTCTTT. The chain carries TRBV6-1 and TRBJ1-1; the D is unclear. The CDR3 is 15 amino acids. Germline CDR1 MNHNS, CDR2 SASEGT. Trimming removed 3 bases at V and 1 base at J, with 12 bases between.

This chain joins TRBV19 and TRBJ2-7; a weak D match, TRBD1 (6 bases). This CDR3 region has 13 residues. The V gene lost 5 bases and the J gene lost 5 bases, with 13 bases spanning the gap. The germline gives CDR1 LNHDA, CDR2 SQIVND (reference sequence). The chain's CDR3 is CASSPGHQDEQYF. In nucleotides, the CDR3 is TGTGCCAGTAGTCCGGGACACCAAGACGAGCAGTACTTC.

The V and J genes are TRBV5-6 and TRBJ2-1, with 9 positions matching TRBD2. Unmatched junction bases numbered 7, after V lost 4 bases and J lost 5 bases. This CDR3 region has 15 residues. Per the germline V gene, CDR1 is SGHDT and CDR2 is YYEEEE. CDR3 protein: CASSVSGSVHNEQFF. In nucleotides, the CDR3 is TGTGCCAGCAGCGTTAGCGGGAGTGTCCACAATGAGCAGTTCTTC.

This clone was seen once. The chain links TRBV19 to TRBJ2-5; D is undetermined. Germline V gene data show CDR1 as LNHDA and CDR2 as SQIVND (reference sequence). Trimming took off 5 bases at V and 5 bases at J, with 15 bases between the two ends. The CDR3 is 14 amino acids. CDR3 amino acids: CASSVPSKLETQYF. The CDR3 DNA sequence: TGTGCCAGTAGTGTACCTTCGAAATTGGAGACCCAGTACTTC.

The rearrangement uses TRBV30 and TRBJ1-2; D is possibly TRBD1 (5 bases). Looked up from germline, CDR1 is GTSNPN and CDR2 is SVGIG (reference sequence). V was clipped by 4 bases and J by 5 bases, with 14 bases between them. The CDR3 spans 13 residues. CDR3 nucleotide sequence: TGTGCCTGGACCCTGATTAGGACATATGGCTACACCTTC. It specifies CAWTLIRTYGYTF.

This sequence joins TRBV5-4 and TRBJ2-1; TRBD2 matches 9 bases. Germline V gene data show CDR1 as SGHNT and CDR2 as YYREEE (reference sequence). The CDR3 length is 17 residues. With 3 bases clipped from V and 6 bases from J, the junction kept 13 bases outside the gene matches. The CDR3 is CASSWRGLAGLGNEQFF. CDR3 coding DNA: TGTGCCAGCAGCTGGCGGGGACTAGCAGGCCTCGGCAATGAGCAGTTCTTC.

The rearrangement links TRBV7-9 to TRBJ2-5, with no clear D. Trimming pared 1 base from V and 1 base from J, leaving 7 bases between. This CDR3 has 14 residues. Germline V gene data show CDR1 as SEHNR and CDR2 as FQNEAQ (reference sequence). CDR3 DNA sequence: TGTGCCAGCAGCTTAGACCAGGCCCAAGAGACCCAGTACTTC. This encodes CASSLDQAQETQYF.

J is TRBJ2-3 and V is TRBV5-1; D is possibly TRBD2 (6 bases). Germline V lookup: CDR1 SGHRS, CDR2 YFSETQ. V was shortened by 4 bases and J by 0 bases, with 12 bases between the two germline ends. The CDR3 has 15 residues. The CDR3 nucleotides are TGCGCCAGCAGCCGGGCGGGACTGAGCACAGATACGCAGTATTTT. Translation gives CASSRAGLSTDTQYF.

V and J are TRBV5-1 and TRBJ2-7, with 9 bases lining up with TRBD2. The V and J ends lost 0 bases and 7 bases, in that order; junction bases with no gene match: 8. The CDR3 consists of 15 residues. Germline V gene data show CDR1 as SGHRS and CDR2 as YFSETQ. CDR3 sequence: CASSLVVAGVREQYF. In DNA, the CDR3 is TGCGCCAGCAGCTTGGTGGTAGCGGGAGTGAGAGAGCAGTACTTC.

The chain carries TRBV5-1 and TRBJ1-5; D is undetermined. The germline CDR1 and CDR2 sequences are SGHRS and YFSETQ. This CDR3 is built from 14 residues. The germline V and J ends were trimmed by 4 bases and 0 bases, with 8 bases remaining between them. The CDR3 region is CASSDGPSNQPQHF. The CDR3 DNA is TGCGCCAGCAGCGACGGACCTAGCAATCAGCCCCAGCATTTT.

The chain uses TRBV5-1 and TRBJ2-2; D ambiguous. The CDR3 loop spans 13 amino acids. Trimming cost V 1 base and J 6 bases, with 7 bases left between them. CDR1 and CDR2 (germline): SGHRS, YFSETQ. DNA of the CDR3: TGCGCCAGCAGCTTGTTCCGCCCCGGGGAGCTGTTTTTT. This sequence encodes CASSLFRPGELFF.

This clone was counted between two and nine times. J is TRBJ1-1 and V is TRBV15; 9 positions agree with TRBD1. In germline, CDR1 is LNHNV, CDR2 YYDKDF (reference sequence). The ends lost 1 base at V and 5 bases at J; junction bases unmatched: 11. The CDR3 loop spans 17 amino acids. The CDR3 nucleotides are TGTGCCACCAGCAGAGGAGAAAAAGGGACAGGGTATACTGAAGCTTTCTTT. This sequence encodes CATSRGEKGTGYTEAFF. Drawing the rest from reference TRBV15 and TRBJ1-1, the complete variable domain is DAMVIQNPRYQVTQFGKPVTLSCSQTLNHNVMYWYQQKSSQAPKLLFHYYDKDFNNEADTPDNFQSRRPNTSFCFLDIRSPGLGDTAMYLCATSRGEKGTGYTEAFFGQGTRLTVV.

The chain is built from TRBV7-8 and TRBJ2-3; a possible D gene is TRBD2 (6 bases). The CDR3 is 12 residues long. Between the trimmed V and J ends, which lost 6 bases and 6 bases, there was a span of 10 bases. Germline CDR1 is SGHVS and CDR2 is FQNEAQ. The CDR3 coding sequence is TGTGCCAGCAGTCATGGGGGGGATACGCAGTATTTT. As protein: CASSHGGDTQYF.

This chain's CDR3 is CATSRAGGSDRFYYGYTF. The CDR3 nucleotides are TGTGCCACCAGCAGAGCCGGGGGGTCAGACAGGTTTTACTATGGCTACACCTTC. V usage is TRBV15 and J usage is TRBJ1-2, with a weak D call TRBD1 (6 bases). Germline V gene data show CDR1 as LNHNV and CDR2 as YYDKDF (reference sequence). V lost 1 base and J lost 3, with 21 bases in between. The CDR3 runs to 18 residues. Using reference TRBV15 and TRBJ1-2 for the parts outside the CDR3, the full variable domain is DAMVIQNPRYQVTQFGKPVTLSCSQTLNHNVMYWYQQKSSQAPKLLFHYYDKDFNNEADTPDNFQSRRPNTSFCFLDIRSPGLGDTAMYLCATSRAGGSDRFYYGYTFGSGTRLTVV.

J is TRBJ1-4 and V is TRBV7-9, with D possibly matching TRBD1 (5 bases). In germline, CDR1 is SEHNR, CDR2 FQNEAQ (reference sequence). The CDR3 is made up of 12 amino acids. V was shortened by 5 bases and J by 8 bases, with 9 bases between the two germline ends. The CDR3 region has the DNA TGTGCCAGCAGCCCGGCAGGGGAAAAACTGTTTTTT. Translation gives CASSPAGEKLFF.

The rearrangement links TRBV15 to TRBJ2-7, with D uncertain. In germline, CDR1 is LNHNV, CDR2 YYDKDF (reference sequence). This CDR3 has 12 residues. Trimming removed 3 bases from V and 6 bases from J, with 9 bases in between. The CDR3 bases are TGTGCCACCAGCAGTCCCAGAGGCGAGCAGTACTTC. Its translation is CATSSPRGEQYF.

The V call is TRBV5-1, the J call TRBJ1-2; D may be TRBD1 (5 bases). CDR1 is SGHRS, CDR2 YFSETQ, per germline. The V gene lost 4 bases and the J gene lost 4 bases, with 14 bases spanning the gap. There are 14 residues in the CDR3. The CDR3 region is CASSPRGDSYGYTF. CDR3 nucleotides: TGCGCCAGCAGCCCGCGAGGGGATTCCTATGGCTACACCTTC.

The V gene is TRBV30, the J gene TRBJ1-4; no reliable D call. The CDR3 is made up of 12 amino acids. CDR1 is GTSNPN, CDR2 SVGIG, per germline (reference sequence). Trimming stripped 3 bases from V and 8 bases from J, with 10 bases between. The CDR3 loop is CAWRGGFEKLFF. In DNA form, the CDR3 reads TGTGCCTGGAGAGGTGGGTTCGAAAAACTGTTTTTT.

CDR3 region: CASSRTPGGHYEQYF. CDR3 coding DNA: TGTGCCAGCAGCCGTACTCCCGGTGGCCACTACGAGCAGTACTTC. The V call is TRBV5-4, the J call TRBJ2-7; no clear D. Trimming stripped 4 bases from V and 3 bases from J, with 17 bases between. Germline assignment: CDR1 SGHNT and CDR2 YYREEE (reference sequence). This CDR3 contains 15 residues.

The chain carries TRBV27 and TRBJ2-3; D gene unclear. The CDR3 length is 11 residues. Germline V gene data show CDR1 as MNHEY and CDR2 as SMNVEV (reference sequence). Between the trimmed V and J ends, which lost 5 bases and 2 bases, there was a span of 2 bases. The CDR3 DNA reads as TGTGCCAGCAGTAACACAGATACGCAGTATTTT. Its translation is CASSNTDTQYF.

The chain couples TRBV6-1 to TRBJ2-1; the match to TRBD2 covers 12 bases. CDR3 length: 15 amino acids. V lost 7 bases and J lost 6; bases outside the gene matches: 7. Per germline, CDR1 MNHNS and CDR2 SASEGT. The CDR3 DNA is TGTGCCAGCAACCCACTAGCGGGAGGTCGCAATGAGCAGTTCTTC. It specifies CASNPLAGGRNEQFF.

This clone was observed once. The V call is TRBV18, the J call TRBJ2-7; possible D gene TRBD2, 6 bases. CDR1 is KGHSH, CDR2 LQKENI, per germline. Trimming left V 3 bases short and J 2 bases short, with 20 bases between. This CDR3 contains 17 residues. CDR3 in amino acids: CASSPDSGGLTPYEQYF. DNA for the CDR3: TGTGCCAGCTCACCCGACTCCGGGGGACTCACCCCCTACGAGCAGTACTTC. Together with reference TRBV18 and TRBJ2-7, the CDR3 gives the full variable domain: NAGVMQNPRHLVRRRGQEARLRCSPMKGHSHVYWYRQLPEEGLKFMVYLQKENIIDESGMPKERFSAEFPKEGPSILRIQQVVRGDSAAYFCASSPDSGGLTPYEQYFGPGTRLTVT.

This clone was seen a single time. The rearrangement joins TRBV19 to TRBJ1-1; maybe TRBD1 (6 bases). The CDR3 runs to 15 residues. With 5 bases removed from V and 1 base from J, the gap between germline ends came to 14 bases. Germline V lookup: CDR1 LNHDA, CDR2 SQIVND (reference sequence). The CDR3 nucleotides are TGTGCCAGTAGTCTACCGACAGGACCGAACACTGAAGCTTTCTTT. Its translation: CASSLPTGPNTEAFF.

V is TRBV19 and J is TRBJ1-5, with unresolved D. The V end was cut by 7 bases, the J end by 3 bases, with 4 bases between. CDR3 length: 11 amino acids. Germline CDR1 and CDR2: LNHDA and SQIVND (reference sequence). CDR3 nucleotide sequence: TGTGCCAGTATGGTCAATCAGCCCCAGCATTTT. Residues: CASMVNQPQHF.

The chain joins TRBV19 to TRBJ1-2; D is ambiguous. Germline V gene sequence: CDR1 LNHDA, CDR2 SQIVND (reference sequence). The CDR3 consists of 13 residues. Trimming took off 3 bases at V and 7 bases at J, with 12 bases between the two ends. This CDR3 is CASSIGSFGGYTF. CDR3 coding DNA: TGTGCCAGTAGTATTGGTTCGTTTGGTGGCTACACCTTC.

The J gene is TRBJ1-3, the V gene TRBV6-1, with D uncertain. Trimming removed 5 bases from V and 2 bases from J, with 13 bases in between. The CDR3 loop spans 15 amino acids. Germline V gene data show CDR1 as MNHNS and CDR2 as SASEGT. The CDR3 protein is CASSPLGGTGNTIYF. The DNA for the CDR3 is TGTGCCAGCAGTCCCCTTGGAGGGACTGGAAACACCATATATTTT.

The V gene is TRBV28, the J gene TRBJ1-2, with D uncertain. The CDR3 spans 15 residues. CDR1 is MDHEN and CDR2 is SYDVKM in the germline V gene. The germline V and J ends were trimmed by 6 bases and 0 bases, with 14 bases remaining between them. In nucleotides, the CDR3 is TGTGCCAGCAGCCCCCCAAGGCTCTCTAACTATGGCTACACCTTC. It translates to CASSPPRLSNYGYTF.

The rearrangement links TRBV7-3 to TRBJ2-1; D uncertain. The germline V gene encodes CDR1 SGHTA and CDR2 FQGTGA. V lost 2 bases and J 0 bases, leaving 8 bases between the germline ends. The CDR3 has 15 amino acids. CDR3 DNA: TGTGCCAGCAGCTTAGACGGCAGCTCCTACAATGAGCAGTTCTTC. This translates into CASSLDGSSYNEQFF.

The chain uses TRBV5-1 and TRBJ2-1; 11 nucleotides match TRBD2. The length of the CDR3 is 16 residues. The germline V gene encodes CDR1 SGHRS and CDR2 YFSETQ. V was clipped by 0 bases and J by 6 bases; unmatched bases: 5. CDR3 coding DNA: TGCGCCAGCAGCTTGGGTAGCGGGAGGGCAGGCAATGAGCAGTTCTTC. This translates into CASSLGSGRAGNEQFF.